A single sample gave rise to the 12 T cell receptor beta chains below, sequenced in a study of cytomegalovirus exposure and HLA in healthy donors. Assay used: immunoSEQ multiplex PCR; TCRdb lists only in-frame clones, some missing. The sample contains under 300,000 clones, 80% to 90% of which appear only once. Source material: PBMCs. Receptor source: a woman younger than 35 in good health and CMV-seronegative.

This clone came up once. The chain recombines TRBV25-1 with TRBJ1-2; 8 nucleotides line up with TRBD1. The CDR3 sequence is 15 residues long. Germline V gene sequence: CDR1 MGHDK, CDR2 SYGVNS. J lost 2 bases, V lost 4 bases, and 6 bases had no gene match. CDR3 DNA sequence: TGTGCCAGCAGTGCCCCGGGACAGGCCAACTATGGCTACACCTTC. Translating gives CASSAPGQANYGYTF.

The chain combines TRBV2 with TRBJ2-2; 9 nucleotides agree with TRBD1. The V gene's germline CDR1 is SNHLY and CDR2 FYNNEI. With V trimmed by 7 bases and J by 1 base, 4 bases remained unmatched. The CDR3 covers 15 residues. DNA of the CDR3: TGTGCCAGCACCGGGACAGGGTGGAACACCGGGGAGCTGTTTTTT. Translation gives CASTGTGWNTGELFF.

V usage is TRBV4-3 and J usage is TRBJ2-7; no clear D. Trimming removed 5 bases at V and 5 bases at J, with 16 bases between. Germline assignment: CDR1 LGHNA and CDR2 YSLEER. The CDR3 is 14 amino acids. CDR3 bases: TGCGCCAGCAGCTACCGTAGCCGGATAGACGAGCAGTACTTC. Translation gives CASSYRSRIDEQYF.

The chain uses TRBV6-5 and TRBJ1-5, with D tentatively TRBD1 (5 bases). Looked up from germline, CDR1 is MNHEY and CDR2 is SVGAGI. With 2 bases removed from V and 1 base from J, the gap between germline ends came to 9 bases. The CDR3 contains 15 residues. CDR3 residues: CASSYAGGSNQPQHF. For the CDR3, the DNA is TGTGCCAGCAGTTACGCCGGGGGAAGCAATCAGCCCCAGCATTTT.

The chain links TRBV6-1 to TRBJ1-6; TRBD1 matches at 8 bases. V lost 3 bases, J lost 8 bases, and 3 bases stayed unmatched. Germline V gene sequence: CDR1 MNHNS, CDR2 SASEGT. The CDR3 consists of 14 residues. The CDR3, as DNA: TGTGCCAGCAGTGATTTACAGGGGGATTCACCCCTCCACTTT. Encoded protein: CASSDLQGDSPLHF.

V and J are TRBV9 and TRBJ1-5; D remains unclear. The CDR3 spans 14 residues. The V end lost 0 bases, the J end lost 7 bases, and 11 bases lay between the germline ends. The germline V gene has CDR1 SGDLS and CDR2 YYNGEE. CDR3: CASSVGVSSQPQHF. In DNA form, the CDR3 reads TGTGCCAGCAGCGTAGGGGTCTCTAGCCAGCCCCAGCATTTT.

This chain links TRBV10-2 with TRBJ2-1; D not resolved. The CDR3 loop spans 10 amino acids. The germline V gene has CDR1 WSHSY and CDR2 SAAADI. V shed 7 bases and J shed 6 bases, with 4 bases lying between them. The CDR3 nucleotides read TGCGCCAGCATCGGCAATGAGCAGTTCTTC. Its protein product is CASIGNEQFF.

The rearrangement links TRBV6-5 to TRBJ1-1, with 8 bases lining up with TRBD1. The CDR3 sequence is 14 residues long. CDR1 is MNHEY, CDR2 SVGAGI, per germline. V lost 7 bases, J lost 1 base, and 5 bases stayed unmatched. The CDR3 is CASIPGGENTEAFF. Written as DNA, the CDR3 is TGTGCCAGCATTCCAGGGGGCGAGAACACTGAAGCTTTCTTT.

The chain uses TRBV11-2 and TRBJ2-7, with 7 bases that match TRBD2. The ends lost 0 bases at V and 2 bases at J; junction bases unmatched: 4. The CDR3 extends over 15 amino acids. Germline lookup yields CDR1 SGHAT and CDR2 FQNNGV. The CDR3: CASSLEAGRTYEQYF. CDR3 in DNA: TGTGCCAGCAGCTTAGAAGCGGGAAGGACCTACGAGCAGTACTTC.

The V gene is TRBV10-3, the J gene TRBJ1-1; D ambiguous. Germline V CDR1 and CDR2: ENHRY, SYGVKD. The CDR3 loop spans 15 amino acids. Trimming stripped 4 bases from V and 1 base from J, with 13 bases between. The DNA for the CDR3 is TGTGCCATCAGTGTTAATAGGAGGAAGAACACTGAAGCTTTCTTT. Amino acids: CAISVNRRKNTEAFF.

The rearrangement joins TRBV9 to TRBJ2-2; D not certain. Trimming took 0 bases from V and 0 from J, leaving 9 bases between them. Germline V gives CDR1 SGDLS, CDR2 YYNGEE. This CDR3 is built from 16 residues. CDR3 DNA: TGTGCCAGCAGCGTAGGCGTGTTCTCGAACACCGGGGAGCTGTTTTTT. As protein: CASSVGVFSNTGELFF.

The chain is built from TRBV9 and TRBJ2-1, with 10 positions matching TRBD1. The CDR3 is made up of 16 amino acids. CDR1 and CDR2 (germline): SGDLS, YYNGEE. Germline trimming cut 2 bases from V and 5 bases from J; bases unmatched to any gene: 7. The CDR3 sequence is CASSVGWTGGHNEQFF. The CDR3 DNA reads TGTGCCAGCAGCGTTGGATGGACAGGGGGTCACAATGAGCAGTTCTTC.